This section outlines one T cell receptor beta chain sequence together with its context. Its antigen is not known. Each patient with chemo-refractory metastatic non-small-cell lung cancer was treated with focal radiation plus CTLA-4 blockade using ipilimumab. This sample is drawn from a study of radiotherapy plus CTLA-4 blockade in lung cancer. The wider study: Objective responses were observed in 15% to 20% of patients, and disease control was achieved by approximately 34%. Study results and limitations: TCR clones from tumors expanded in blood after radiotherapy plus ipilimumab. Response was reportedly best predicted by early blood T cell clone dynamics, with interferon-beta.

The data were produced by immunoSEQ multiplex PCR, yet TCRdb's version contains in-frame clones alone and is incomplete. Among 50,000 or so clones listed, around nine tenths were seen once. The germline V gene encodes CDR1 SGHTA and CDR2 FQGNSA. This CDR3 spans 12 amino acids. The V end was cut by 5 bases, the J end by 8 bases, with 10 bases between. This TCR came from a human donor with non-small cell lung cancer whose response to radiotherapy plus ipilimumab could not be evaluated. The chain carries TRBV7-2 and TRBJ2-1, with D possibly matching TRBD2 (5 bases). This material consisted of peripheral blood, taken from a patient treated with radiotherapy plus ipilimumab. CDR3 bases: TGTGCCAGCAGCCGCGGGTTGGATGAGCAGTTCTTC. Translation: CASSRGLDEQFF.